The clone carrying this TCR beta chain was recorded at least ten times. As yet, its antigen is unknown. Template material for TCR beta VDJ and CDR3 profiling consisted of genomic DNA. TCRdb analysed the reads with MiXCR anew, one entry per CDR3 protein. The sample has around 150,000 distinct CDR3 sequences, approximately 44% seen once. The sample is drawn from a study of CD8+CD57+ T cells in acquired aplastic anemia. The wider study: DNA per sorted CD4+ or CD8+ sample ranged about 0.18 to 30 ug, averaging 3.2 ug. In CD4+ cells, healthy donors produced an average of approximately 10 million reads.

Regarding the study as a whole: It was found that 25 to 35 CD8+ CDR3 sequences were shared between patients and controls. Patients showed no significant difference from controls in CD8+ Simpson's diversity.

Trimming removed 6 bases from V and 9 bases from J; junction bases left unmatched: 17. Germline V gives CDR1 DFQATT, CDR2 SNEGSKA (reference sequence). The CDR3 has 16 residues. The V call is TRBV20-1, the J call TRBJ2-1, with 10 bases identical to TRBD2. The sequence was obtained from a human donor in good health. Material for sequencing was sorted CD4+, CD8+, or CD8+CD57+ T cells (not recorded which) from PBMCs. For the CDR3, the DNA is TGCAGTGCGAGCCTGAGAACTAGCGGGACCCGGGGTGAGCAGTTCTTC. Amino acids: CSASLRTSGTRGEQFF.